This passage covers 28 T cell receptor beta chains from one sample sequenced in a study of early T cells in non-severe SARS-CoV-2 infection. TCRdb called the 5' RACE reads again in MiXCR, with one record for every CDR3 protein. The sample lists approximately 27,000 distinct CDR3 sequences; about 4.6% were seen once. The sequenced sample consisted of whole blood. Every receptor here comes from an adult who was a healthcare worker with PCR-confirmed SARS-CoV-2 infection or an uninfected control (not recorded which).

This clonotype turned up a few times. The V and J genes are TRBV28 and TRBJ2-7; 10 bases are a match to TRBD2. This CDR3 region has 13 residues. V lost 5 bases and J lost 3; bases outside the gene matches: 1. CDR1 MDHEN and CDR2 SYDVKM come from the germline V gene. This CDR3 reads CASSLAGVYEQYF. CDR3 bases: TGTGCCAGCAGTCTAGCGGGGGTCTACGAGCAGTACTTC.

This clonotype was detected many times. The chain combines TRBV7-3 with TRBJ2-1; 10 bases match TRBD1. Germline CDR1 SGHTA, CDR2 FQGTGA. Unmatched junction bases numbered 7, after V lost 5 bases and J lost 9 bases. The CDR3 extends over 14 amino acids. The CDR3 reads CASSARQGAGEQFF. In DNA, the CDR3 is TGTGCCAGCAGCGCCCGACAGGGGGCAGGTGAGCAGTTCTTC.

The CDR3 is CASSLTSGQTATRGYTF. CDR3 DNA sequence: TGCGCCAGCAGCTTGACATCCGGACAGACAGCGACACGTGGCTACACCTTC. V and J are TRBV5-1 and TRBJ1-2, with a weak D call TRBD1 (6 bases). Trimming stripped 1 base from V and 7 bases from J, with 23 bases between. The CDR3 has 17 amino acids. Germline V gives CDR1 SGHRS, CDR2 YFSETQ.

This clonotype was seen ten or more times. J is TRBJ2-2 and V is TRBV6-6; D is uncertain. The CDR3 contains 11 residues. Germline CDR1 is MNHNY and CDR2 is SVGAGI (reference sequence). The CDR3 DNA sequence: TGTGCGCACAGTAAGGCCGGGGAGCTGTTTTTT. Protein: CAHSKAGELFF.

This clonotype was seen many times. The rearrangement joins TRBV7-9 to TRBJ1-1; the D is unclear. This CDR3 contains 12 residues. Germline V lookup: CDR1 SEHNR, CDR2 FQNEAQ (reference sequence). Trimming left V 7 bases short and J 1 base short, with 7 bases between. The CDR3 DNA sequence: TGTGCCAGCAACAACAGGAACACTGAAGCTTTCTTT. Its translation: CASNNRNTEAFF.

This rearrangement joins TRBV6-1 to TRBJ1-3; D is ambiguous. CDR1 is MNHNS and CDR2 is SASEGT in the germline V gene. This CDR3 contains 15 residues. Trimming left V 4 bases short and J 0 bases short, with 10 bases between. CDR3 sequence (DNA): TGTGCCAGCAGTGCAATTCCGAGCTCTGGAAACACCATATATTTT. It is translated as CASSAIPSSGNTIYF.

V and J are TRBV6-6 and TRBJ2-7; no definite D call. Per the germline V gene, CDR1 is MNHNY and CDR2 is SVGAGI (reference sequence). The CDR3 runs 15 residues. V was shortened by 1 base and J by 5 bases, with 15 bases between the two germline ends. The CDR3 nucleotides are TGTGCCAGCAGTTACTTGCAGGATAAACCGGACGAGCAGTACTTC. It yields the protein CASSYLQDKPDEQYF.

This clonotype is classed as medium-sized. The rearrangement links TRBV27 to TRBJ2-3, with D possibly TRBD1 on 5 matching bases. The CDR3 length is 13 residues. Germline CDR1 MNHEY, CDR2 SMNVEV (reference sequence). Trimming pared 2 bases from V and 6 bases from J, leaving 9 bases between. CDR3 DNA: TGTGCCAGCAGTTTAAGACAGACCGATACGCAGTATTTT. Translation gives CASSLRQTDTQYF.

This clonotype was seen at least ten times. The rearrangement links TRBV29-1 to TRBJ2-3, with 7 positions matching TRBD1. Germline assignment: CDR1 SQVTM and CDR2 ANQGSEA. The CDR3 is 16 residues long. Trimming cost V 0 bases and J 0 bases; bases outside gene matches: 6. In DNA form, the CDR3 reads TGCAGCGTTGAAGATAGGGACAGATTGAGCACAGATACGCAGTATTTT. Translating it yields CSVEDRDRLSTDTQYF.

The chain carries TRBV3-1 and TRBJ2-5; tentatively, D is TRBD1 (5 bases). Germline V gene lookup returns CDR1 LGHDT and CDR2 YNNKEL (reference sequence). CDR3 length equals 12 residues. Trimming pared 3 bases from V and 10 bases from J, leaving 12 bases between. This CDR3 reads CASSQDCQGQYF. The DNA for the CDR3 is TGTGCCAGCAGCCAGGATTGTCAGGGCCAGTACTTC.

This clonotype was observed many times. CDR3 sequence (DNA): TGTGCCGGGGAACAGGAGCTGAACACTGAAGCTTTCTTT. The encoded protein is CAGEQELNTEAFF. The chain uses TRBV6-1 and TRBJ1-1; a weak D match, TRBD1 (5 bases). CDR1 is MNHNS and CDR2 is SASEGT in the germline V gene. The CDR3 sequence is 13 residues long. V was trimmed by 11 bases and J by 0 bases, leaving 13 bases between them.

This clonotype has a count of ten or more. The chain has TRBV12-3 or TRBV12-4 and TRBJ2-3; the D is unclear. There are 13 residues in the CDR3. V dropped 3 bases and J dropped 4 bases, with 8 bases sitting between them. The CDR3 loop is CASSLGAADTQYF. CDR3 sequence (DNA): TGTGCCAGCAGTTTGGGTGCGGCAGATACGCAGTATTTT.

This clonotype was counted at least ten times. V and J are TRBV5-1 and TRBJ1-1; weak D call: TRBD1 (5 bases). The germline CDR1 and CDR2 sequences are SGHRS and YFSETQ. The CDR3 totals 15 residues. V lost 4 bases and J 3 bases, leaving 16 bases between the germline ends. The CDR3 DNA follows: TGCGCCAGCAGCCGGACGGGCCGGGGGGACACTGAAGCTTTCTTT. Residues: CASSRTGRGDTEAFF.

This clonotype appeared a few times. CDR3 loop: CARRPRHPPVPPPYYEQYF. The CDR3 bases are TGTGCCCGACGTCCCCGGCACCCGCCGGTCCCACCGCCATATTACGAGCAGTACTTC. The chain uses TRBV24-1 and TRBJ2-7; D gene unclear. The CDR3 runs 19 residues. Germline CDR1 and CDR2: KGHDR and SFDVKD. V dropped 12 bases and J dropped 4 bases, with 36 bases sitting between them.

This clonotype came up many times. The genes are TRBV3-1 and TRBJ1-1; perhaps TRBD1 as D (6 bases). The CDR3 length is 14 residues. CDR1 and CDR2 (germline): LGHDT, YNNKEL (reference sequence). Trimming pared 3 bases from V and 1 base from J, leaving 9 bases between. The CDR3 nucleotides are TGTGCCAGCAGCCAGTTACAGGGGAACACTGAAGCTTTCTTT. Protein product: CASSQLQGNTEAFF. Full variable domain (remainder filled in from reference TRBV3-1 and TRBJ1-1): DTAVSQTPKYLVTQMGNDKSIKCEQNLGHDTMYWYKQDSKKFLKIMFSYNNKELIINETVPNRFSPKSPDKAHLNLHINSLELGDSAVYFCASSQLQGNTEAFFGQGTRLTVV.

The CDR3 loop reads CASSFGTGVYNEQFF. CDR3 DNA sequence: TGTGCCAGCAGCTTCGGGACGGGGGTCTACAATGAGCAGTTCTTC. The chain is built from TRBV5-4 and TRBJ2-1, with D perhaps matching TRBD2 (6 bases). From germline, CDR1 is SGHNT and CDR2 YYREEE (reference sequence). The CDR3 is 15 amino acids. V lost 2 bases, J lost 3 bases, and 12 bases lay in between.

This clonotype was seen ten or more times. CDR3 DNA: TGCAGTGCCCAGCCCCCATTGAGCAATCAGCCCCAGCATTTT. Amino acids: CSAQPPLSNQPQHF. The chain joins TRBV20-1 to TRBJ1-5; D gene unclear. The CDR3 length is 14 residues. CDR1 and CDR2 (germline): DFQATT, SNEGSKA (reference sequence). The V end lost 6 bases, the J end lost 1 base, and 13 bases lay between the germline ends.

This clonotype was picked up many times. The chain couples TRBV2 to TRBJ2-7, with 11 bases fitting TRBD1. The V and J ends lost 6 bases and 6 bases, in that order; junction bases with no gene match: 7. Germline V gene data show CDR1 as SNHLY and CDR2 as FYNNEI. This CDR3 spans 14 amino acids. This CDR3 is CASSGQGARTEQYF. CDR3 DNA sequence: TGTGCCAGCAGCGGACAGGGGGCGCGTACCGAGCAGTACTTC.

This clonotype was seen a handful of times. The chain joins TRBV30 to TRBJ2-4, with TRBD2 as a possible D gene (5 bases). This CDR3 contains 12 residues. CDR1 is GTSNPN, CDR2 SVGIG, per germline (reference sequence). V was pared by 2 bases and J by 9 bases, with 11 bases between. The CDR3 nucleotides read TGTGCCTGGAGTTCATCCGGAGGCATTCAGTACTTC. Amino acid sequence: CAWSSSGGIQYF.

This clonotype was detected many times. The rearrangement joins TRBV10-3 to TRBJ2-7, with TRBD2 as a possible D gene (5 bases). The CDR3 extends over 14 amino acids. Trimming pared 2 bases from V and 3 bases from J, leaving 11 bases between. Germline V gene data show CDR1 as ENHRY and CDR2 as SYGVKD. The CDR3 DNA reads TGTGCCATCAGTGAGGGGCGGGCGAACTACGAGCAGTACTTC. This sequence encodes CAISEGRANYEQYF.

This clonotype showed up just a few times. This chain joins TRBV7-2 and TRBJ2-2; 8 bases align to TRBD2. Germline CDR1 SGHTA, CDR2 FQGNSA. The CDR3 loop spans 15 amino acids. Trimming cost V 4 bases and J 7 bases; bases outside gene matches: 8. DNA for the CDR3: TGTGCCAGCAGCTCGCAGGGGACTAGTTACGGGGAGCTGTTTTTT. It yields the protein CASSSQGTSYGELFF.

The sample holds many counts of this clonotype. V gene TRBV11-3 combines with J gene TRBJ2-1, with TRBD2 matching 7 bases. The V and J ends lost 5 bases and 12 bases, in that order; junction bases with no gene match: 7. Germline CDR1 SGHNT, CDR2 YENEEA. CDR3 size: 12 residues. DNA for the CDR3: TGTGCCAGCAGCCCTGGGGGGGGGACGCAGTTCTTC. It specifies CASSPGGGTQFF. The full variable domain, in which reference TRBV11-3 and TRBJ2-1 provide the parts outside the CDR3, is EAGVVQSPRYKIIEKKQPVAFWCNPISGHNTLYWYLQNLGQGPELLIRYENEEAVDDSQLPKDRFSAERLKGVDSTLKIQPAELGDSAVYLCASSPGGGTQFFGPGTRLTVL.

This clonotype is deemed medium-sized. The chain recombines TRBV5-6 with TRBJ2-1, with D maybe TRBD2 (5 bases). Trimming took 4 bases from V and 3 from J, leaving 11 bases between them. The germline CDR1 and CDR2 sequences are SGHDT and YYEEEE. The CDR3 spans 14 residues. The CDR3 region has the DNA TGTGCCAGCAGCCCGGGGTCCCTCTACAATGAGCAGTTCTTC. Translation gives CASSPGSLYNEQFF.

This clonotype was detected a few times. The rearrangement joins TRBV6-5 to TRBJ1-6, with 8 nucleotides matching TRBD1. Germline V CDR1 and CDR2: MNHEY, SVGAGI. The CDR3 loop spans 15 amino acids. V trimming: 7 bases; J trimming: 10 bases; junction bases outside the gene matches: 12. CDR3 residues: CASNPGQGRNSPLHF. As DNA, the CDR3 is TGTGCCAGCAACCCAGGACAGGGAAGGAACTCACCCCTCCACTTT.

This clonotype was seen repeatedly, ten times or more. The chain is built from TRBV5-1 and TRBJ2-2, with D perhaps TRBD1 or TRBD2 (5 bases each). The CDR3 runs 19 residues. V shed 1 base and J shed 0 bases, with 19 bases lying between them. Germline-derived CDR1 and CDR2 are SGHRS and YFSETQ. CDR3 in amino acids: CASSLKISGGPSNTGELFF. CDR3 bases: TGCGCCAGCAGCTTGAAAATTTCTGGGGGTCCCTCGAACACCGGGGAGCTGTTTTTT.

This clonotype was counted many times. The V call is TRBV4-1, the J call TRBJ2-7; TRBD2 aligns across 11 bases. Germline CDR1 and CDR2: MGHRA and YSYEKL. Trimming removed 5 bases from V and 2 bases from J; junction bases left unmatched: 5. The CDR3 extends over 15 amino acids. The CDR3 DNA is TGCGCCAGCAGCTTCGAGACTAGCGGGGCCTACGAGCAGTACTTC. This sequence encodes CASSFETSGAYEQYF.

In its sample, this clonotype ranks as medium-sized. This CDR3 is CASSLGSGYTF. The CDR3 bases are TGTGCCAGCAGTTTAGGGAGTGGCTACACCTTC. The chain links TRBV12-3 or TRBV12-4 to TRBJ1-2, with D unclear. This CDR3 spans 11 amino acids. With 1 base removed from V and 7 bases from J, the gap between germline ends came to 4 bases.

The chain employs TRBV3-1 and TRBJ2-1, with 12 bases that match TRBD2. V trimming: 4 bases; J trimming: 6 bases; junction bases outside the gene matches: 4. Germline-derived CDR1 and CDR2 are LGHDT and YNNKEL (reference sequence). CDR3 length: 15 residues. The CDR3 sequence is CASSPRTSGVNEQFF. CDR3 coding DNA: TGTGCCAGCAGCCCTCGGACTAGCGGGGTCAATGAGCAGTTCTTC.